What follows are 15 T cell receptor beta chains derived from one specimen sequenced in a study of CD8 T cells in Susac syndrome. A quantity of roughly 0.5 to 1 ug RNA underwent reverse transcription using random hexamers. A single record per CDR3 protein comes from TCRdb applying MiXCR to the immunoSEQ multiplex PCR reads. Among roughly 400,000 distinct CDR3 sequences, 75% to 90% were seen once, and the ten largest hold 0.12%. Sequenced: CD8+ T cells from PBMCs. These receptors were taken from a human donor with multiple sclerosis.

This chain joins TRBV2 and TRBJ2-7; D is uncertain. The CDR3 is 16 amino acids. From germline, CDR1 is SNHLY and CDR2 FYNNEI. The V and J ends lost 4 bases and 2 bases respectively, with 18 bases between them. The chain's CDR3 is CASSGAMALRPYEQYF. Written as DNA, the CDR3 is TGTGCCAGCAGTGGCGCGATGGCCCTTAGACCCTACGAGCAGTACTTC.

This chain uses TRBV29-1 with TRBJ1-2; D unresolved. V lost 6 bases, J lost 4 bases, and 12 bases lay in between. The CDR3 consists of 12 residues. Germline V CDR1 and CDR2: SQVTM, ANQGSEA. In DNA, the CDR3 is TGCAGCGTACAAACCTCACTCTATGGCTACACCTTC. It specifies CSVQTSLYGYTF.

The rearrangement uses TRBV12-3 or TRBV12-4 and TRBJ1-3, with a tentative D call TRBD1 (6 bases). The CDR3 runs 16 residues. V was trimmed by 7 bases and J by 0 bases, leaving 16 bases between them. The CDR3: CASNQIQGTSGNTIYF. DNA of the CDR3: TGTGCCAGCAACCAAATCCAGGGGACCTCTGGAAACACCATATATTTT.

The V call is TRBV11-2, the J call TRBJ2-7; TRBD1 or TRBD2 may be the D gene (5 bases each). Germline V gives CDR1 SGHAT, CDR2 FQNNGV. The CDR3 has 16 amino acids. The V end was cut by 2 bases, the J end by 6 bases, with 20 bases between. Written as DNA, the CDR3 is TGTGCCAGCAGCTTACCTTCGGGGACCCTACGTCTCGAGCAGTACTTC. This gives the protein CASSLPSGTLRLEQYF. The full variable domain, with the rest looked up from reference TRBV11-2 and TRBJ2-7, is EAGVAQSPRYKIIEKRQSVAFWCNPISGHATLYWYQQILGQGPKLLIQFQNNGVVDDSQLPKDRFSAERLKGVDSTLKIQPAKLEDSAVYLCASSLPSGTLRLEQYFGPGTRLTVT.

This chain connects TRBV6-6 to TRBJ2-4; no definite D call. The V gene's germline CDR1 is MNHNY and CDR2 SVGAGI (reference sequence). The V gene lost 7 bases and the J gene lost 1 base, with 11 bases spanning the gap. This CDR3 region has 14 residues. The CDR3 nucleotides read TGTGCCAGCAACCGCGTCGGGGCCAAAAACATTCAGTACTTC. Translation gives CASNRVGAKNIQYF.

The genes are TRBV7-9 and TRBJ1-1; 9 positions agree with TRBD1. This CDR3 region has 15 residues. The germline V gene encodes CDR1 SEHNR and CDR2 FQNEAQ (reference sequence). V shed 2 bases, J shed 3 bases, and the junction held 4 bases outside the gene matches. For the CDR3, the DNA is TGTGCCAGCAGCTTACCACAGGGGGCCTACACTGAAGCTTTCTTT. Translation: CASSLPQGAYTEAFF.

CDR3 amino acids: CAISEKYRVNTEAFF. CDR3 DNA: TGTGCCATCAGCGAAAAATACAGGGTGAACACTGAAGCTTTCTTT. The chain joins TRBV10-3 to TRBJ1-1; D perhaps matches TRBD1 (6 bases). V dropped 6 bases and J dropped 0 bases, with 14 bases sitting between them. There are 15 residues in the CDR3. The germline CDR1 and CDR2 sequences are ENHRY and SYGVKD.

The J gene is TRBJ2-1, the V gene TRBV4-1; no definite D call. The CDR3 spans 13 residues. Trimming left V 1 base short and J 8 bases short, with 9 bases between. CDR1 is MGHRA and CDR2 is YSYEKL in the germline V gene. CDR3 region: CASSQGTRHEQFF. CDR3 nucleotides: TGCGCCAGCAGCCAAGGGACCAGGCATGAGCAGTTCTTC.

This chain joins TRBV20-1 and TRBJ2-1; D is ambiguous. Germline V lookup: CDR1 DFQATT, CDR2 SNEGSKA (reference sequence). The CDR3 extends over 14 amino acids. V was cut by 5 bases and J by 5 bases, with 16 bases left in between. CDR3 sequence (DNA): TGCAGTGCTCTCGGGCTTTACGAGGACAATGAGCAGTTCTTC. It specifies CSALGLYEDNEQFF.

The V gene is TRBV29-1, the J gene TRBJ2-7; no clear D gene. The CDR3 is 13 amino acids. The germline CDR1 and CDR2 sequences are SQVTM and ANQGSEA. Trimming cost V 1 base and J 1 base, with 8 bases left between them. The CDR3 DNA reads TGCAGCGTTGAAGCGACAACTTCCTACGAGCAGTACTTC. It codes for CSVEATTSYEQYF.

The CDR3 DNA is TGTGCCAGCAGTTCACAGGGGGCGAATGGCTACACCTTC. As protein: CASSSQGANGYTF. V usage is TRBV27 and J usage is TRBJ1-2, with 9 bases matching TRBD1. Germline V lookup: CDR1 MNHEY, CDR2 SMNVEV (reference sequence). The CDR3 has 13 amino acids. Trimming took 4 bases from V and 6 from J; bases not matched to a gene: 3.

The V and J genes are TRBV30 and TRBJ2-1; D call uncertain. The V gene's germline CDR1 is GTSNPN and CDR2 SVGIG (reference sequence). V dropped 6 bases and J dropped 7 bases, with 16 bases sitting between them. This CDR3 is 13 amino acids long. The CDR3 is CACWSGYNNEQFF. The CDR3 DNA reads TGTGCCTGTTGGAGTGGGTACAATAATGAGCAGTTCTTC. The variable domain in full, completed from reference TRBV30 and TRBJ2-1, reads SQTIHQWPATLVQPVGSPLSLECTVEGTSNPNLYWYRQAAGRGLQLLFYSVGIGQISSEVPQNLSASRPQDRQFILSSKKLLLSDSGFYLCACWSGYNNEQFFGPGTRLTVL.

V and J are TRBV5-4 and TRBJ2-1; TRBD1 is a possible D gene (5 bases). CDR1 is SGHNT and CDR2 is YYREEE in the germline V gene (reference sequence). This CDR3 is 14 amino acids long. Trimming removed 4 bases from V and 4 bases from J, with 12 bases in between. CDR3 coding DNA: TGTGCCAGCAGCCTTCCCCAGGGATACAATGAGCAGTTCTTC. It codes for CASSLPQGYNEQFF.

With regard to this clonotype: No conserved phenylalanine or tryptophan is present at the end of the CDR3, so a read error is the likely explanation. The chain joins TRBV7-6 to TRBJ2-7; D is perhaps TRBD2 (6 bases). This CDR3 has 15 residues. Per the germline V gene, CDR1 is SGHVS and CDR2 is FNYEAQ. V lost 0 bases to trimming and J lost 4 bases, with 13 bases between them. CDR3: CASSLAQNGGYEQYS. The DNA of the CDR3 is TGTGCCAGCAGCTTAGCGCAAAATGGGGGGTACGAGCAGTACTCC.

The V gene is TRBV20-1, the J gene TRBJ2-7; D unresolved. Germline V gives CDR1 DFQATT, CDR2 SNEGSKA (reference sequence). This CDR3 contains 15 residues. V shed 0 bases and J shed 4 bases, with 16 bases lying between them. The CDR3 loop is CSARDQLGNVYEQYF. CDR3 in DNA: TGCAGTGCTAGAGACCAACTTGGAAATGTGTACGAGCAGTACTTC.